This T cell receptor beta chain comes out of a study of beta chain features in type 1 diabetes. Each of the CD4+ naive, central memory, regulatory and stem cell-like memory populations was sorted via CD45RO/CCR7/CD25/CD127/CD95/CD27. Reverse transcription of all isolated RNA meant that expressed TCRB transcripts were sequenced. Clones were sequenced by immunoSEQ multiplex PCR, and TCRdb holds only the in-frame ones, with some missing. The sample holds a few hundred thousand clones, around 15% seen once. V was shortened by 2 bases and J by 2 bases, with 4 bases between the two germline ends. The CDR3 spans 12 residues. Germline V gene lookup returns CDR1 KGHSH and CDR2 LQKENI.

The chain uses TRBV18 and TRBJ2-7; D call uncertain. This TCR derives from a man under 40 in good health. The sequenced material came from central memory CD4+ T cells from blood. CDR3 in DNA: TGTGCCAGCTCACCAGCCACCTACGAGCAGTACTTC. It yields the protein CASSPATYEQYF.